This entry lists 17 T cell receptor beta chains sequenced from one sample in a study of CD8+CD57+ T cells in acquired aplastic anemia. CDR3 and TCR beta VDJ profiling relied on genomic DNA as the template. TCRdb reprocessed the reads via MiXCR and lists one record per CDR3 protein. The sample shows about 220,000 distinct CDR3 sequences, 30% to 40% of them seen only once. Specimen: sorted CD4+, CD8+, or CD8+CD57+ T cells (not recorded which) from PBMCs. The receptors shown here come from a human donor in good health, serving as a control.

The sample holds many counts of this clonotype. One end of the junction is discordant with germline, which a read error may explain. V is TRBV7-2 and J is TRBJ2-7, with D unresolved. Germline values: CDR1 SGHTA, CDR2 FQGNSA. This CDR3 spans 13 amino acids. This CDR3 reads CASSLQDGLGLHF. In DNA form, the CDR3 reads TGTGCCAGCAGCTTACAGGACGGCCTAGGCCTACACTTC.

This clonotype turned up a few times. J is TRBJ2-1 and V is TRBV10-1; 7 bases agree with TRBD2. Germline CDR1 reads WNHNN; CDR2 reads SYGVQD (reference sequence). The V gene end was trimmed by 2 bases and the J gene end by 5 bases; junction bases not matched to a gene: 6. This CDR3 region has 15 residues. This CDR3 is CASSELADGDNEQFF. CDR3 nucleotide sequence: TGCGCCAGCAGTGAGCTAGCGGACGGAGACAATGAGCAGTTCTTC.

With regard to this clonotype: The final CDR3 position lacks the conserved phenylalanine or tryptophan, pointing to a likely read error. The chain recombines TRBV12-3 or TRBV12-4 with TRBJ2-1, with TRBD2 matching 11 bases. The J segment lost 4 bases and the V segment lost 4 bases, leaving 6 bases of the junction unmatched. This CDR3 region has 16 residues. Here the CDR3 DNA reads TGTGCCAGCAGTTCCAGGACTAGCGGGTCATACAATGAGCAGTTCCTC. Protein sequence: CASSSRTSGSYNEQFL.

In the case of this clonotype: Possible read error: a much larger clone is one base away. The chain joins TRBV11-2 to TRBJ1-5; D remains unclear. With 4 bases removed from V and 2 bases from J, the gap between germline ends came to 15 bases. The CDR3 consists of 16 residues. CDR1 is SGHAT, CDR2 FQNNGV, per germline. The DNA for the CDR3 is TGTGCCAGCAGCTCCGCTTTTAGTAATGGCAATCAGCCCCAGCATTTT. Translating it yields CASSSAFSNGNQPQHF.

With regard to this clonotype: A much bigger clone sits one base away, suggesting this may be a read error. The genes are TRBV6-5 and TRBJ1-2, with D possibly TRBD1 on 5 matching bases. This CDR3 region has 15 residues. Germline V gene data show CDR1 as MNHEY and CDR2 as SVGAGI. CDR3 nucleotides: TGTGTCAGCAGTTACTCGCCGGATGGGGGCTATGGCTACACCTTC. This gives the protein CVSSYSPDGGYGYTF.

This clonotype has only one observation. The rearrangement uses TRBV19 and TRBJ2-7; perhaps TRBD1 as D (6 bases). CDR1 is LNHDA and CDR2 is SQIVND in the germline V gene (reference sequence). This CDR3 contains 13 residues. Trimming took off 9 bases at V and 0 bases at J, with 12 bases between the two ends. CDR3 sequence: CASRDTASYEQYF. The CDR3 nucleotides read TGTGCCAGCCGGGACACGGCCTCCTACGAGCAGTACTTC.

In regard to this clonotype: A much larger clone lies a single base off, so this may be a read error. The CDR3 DNA sequence: TGTGCCAGCAGCTCGCCTCGGGTTAGCGGGGGGGGAGAGACCCAGTACTTC. It encodes CASSSPRVSGGGETQYF. The chain links TRBV11-2 to TRBJ2-5, with TRBD2 matching over 11 bases. The junction had 11 bases not matched to a gene; V was cut back by 4 bases and J by 4 bases. Germline lookup yields CDR1 SGHAT and CDR2 FQNNGV. This CDR3 comprises 17 residues.

This clonotype was recorded a few times. This rearrangement joins TRBV19 to TRBJ1-2; weak D call: TRBD1 (6 bases). V lost 8 bases and J lost 8, with 24 bases in between. In germline, CDR1 is LNHDA, CDR2 SQIVND (reference sequence). CDR3 length: 15 residues. The CDR3 bases are TGTGCCAGTGCCTCTTCCCGCGGCGGGGGCGGCGGCTACACCTTC. Translation: CASASSRGGGGGYTF. The entire variable domain, with the rest obtained from reference TRBV19 and TRBJ1-2, is as follows: DGGITQSPKYLFRKEGQNVTLSCEQNLNHDAMYWYRQDPGQGLRLIYYSQIVNDFQKGDIAEGYSVSREKKESFPLTVTSAQKNPTAFYLCASASSRGGGGGYTFGSGTRLTVV.

This clonotype was counted many times. The chain recombines TRBV19 with TRBJ2-1; 9 nucleotides align to TRBD1. V was clipped by 4 bases and J by 0 bases; unmatched bases: 1. The CDR3 sequence is 15 residues long. Germline V gives CDR1 LNHDA, CDR2 SQIVND (reference sequence). CDR3 bases: TGTGCCAGTAGTAGGACAGGGGTCTCCTACAATGAGCAGTTCTTC. Residues: CASSRTGVSYNEQFF.

At least ten counts were recorded for this clonotype. The V call is TRBV19, the J call TRBJ2-1; 9 positions match TRBD1. CDR3 length: 15 amino acids. J gave up 5 bases and V 5 bases, and 7 bases lay outside the gene matches. The V gene's germline CDR1 is LNHDA and CDR2 SQIVND (reference sequence). The DNA for the CDR3 is TGTGCCAGTAGTGCCGGGACAGGGCGGCACAATGAGCAGTTCTTC. Translating it yields CASSAGTGRHNEQFF.

This clonotype was counted at least ten times. This CDR3 is CASSSLENYNSPLHF. CDR3 DNA sequence: TGTGCCAGCAGCTCTCTAGAGAACTATAATTCACCCCTCCACTTT. The genes are TRBV7-9 and TRBJ1-6; no clear D. V lost 4 bases, J lost 3 bases, and 10 bases lay in between. The CDR3 is 15 residues long. Per germline, CDR1 SEHNR and CDR2 FQNEAQ (reference sequence).

The chain joins TRBV25-1 to TRBJ2-1, with 10 bases aligning to TRBD2. V gave up 4 bases and J gave up 8 bases; unmatched junction bases: 14. CDR3 length: 17 residues. Germline CDR1 is MGHDK and CDR2 is SYGVNS. CDR3 nucleotides: TGTGCCAGCAGTGCTAGGCCGAGCGGGAGGGCCAGGGATGAGCAGTTCTTC. This encodes CASSARPSGRARDEQFF.

This clonotype was found a few times. The V gene is TRBV4-3, the J gene TRBJ1-1; TRBD1 matches 7 bases. The CDR3 has 15 amino acids. Germline CDR1 and CDR2: LGHNA and YSLEER. V lost 3 bases to trimming and J lost 1 base; unmatched junction nucleotides: 5. The CDR3 nucleotides read TGCGCCAGCAGCCAGCCGGGACAGAGGAACACTGAAGCTTTCTTT. Amino acid sequence: CASSQPGQRNTEAFF.

This clonotype was seen ten or more times. This chain uses TRBV7-2 with TRBJ1-1; 7 bases match TRBD1. The V gene's germline CDR1 is SGHTA and CDR2 FQGNSA. This CDR3 spans 14 amino acids. V shed 3 bases, J shed 3 bases, and the junction held 4 bases outside the gene matches. Here the CDR3 reads CASSLYGQDTEAFF. In DNA, the CDR3 is TGTGCCAGCAGCTTGTACGGACAGGACACTGAAGCTTTCTTT.

This clonotype came up many times. This chain links TRBV29-1 with TRBJ1-2; D is perhaps TRBD1 (6 bases). The length of the CDR3 is 14 residues. The germline V and J ends were trimmed by 4 bases and 1 base, with 13 bases remaining between them. CDR1 SQVTM and CDR2 ANQGSEA come from the germline V gene. The CDR3 region is CSVVWQGYNYGYTF. In nucleotides, the CDR3 is TGCAGCGTTGTGTGGCAGGGGTATAACTATGGCTACACCTTC.

This clonotype was counted ten times or more. CDR3 residues: CSASWTGRYEQYF. The CDR3 DNA reads TGCAGTGCTTCTTGGACAGGGAGGTACGAGCAGTACTTC. This sequence joins TRBV20-1 and TRBJ2-7; 8 bases line up with TRBD1. CDR3 size: 13 residues. V lost 5 bases and J lost 4; bases outside the gene matches: 7. Germline lookup yields CDR1 DFQATT and CDR2 SNEGSKA (reference sequence).

The gene calls are TRBV15 and TRBJ1-6; a possible D gene is TRBD1 (6 bases). With 1 base removed from V and 6 bases from J, the gap between germline ends came to 16 bases. The CDR3 has 17 amino acids. Germline V gene lookup returns CDR1 LNHNV and CDR2 YYDKDF (reference sequence). The CDR3 nucleotides read TGTGCCACCAGCAGAGGACAGGTCCTTGCTTCTAATTCACCCCTCCACTTT. Translation gives CATSRGQVLASNSPLHF.